The next 24 T cell receptor beta chains were all read from a single sample in a study of blood T cell repertoires in COVID-19. Only in-frame clones appear in the TCRdb table, and some are missing; sequencing was by immunoSEQ multiplex PCR. The table has around 64,000 clones, more than 75% seen once; the top ten hold around 5.5%. The sequenced sample consisted of peripheral blood. The receptors shown here come from a man aged 80 or over in a cohort sampled during active COVID-19.

This chain uses TRBV9 with TRBJ1-2, with 10 bases aligning to TRBD1. There are 13 residues in the CDR3. The trim removed 4 bases at V and 10 bases at J, leaving 7 bases unmatched. Per germline, CDR1 SGDLS and CDR2 YYNGEE. CDR3 nucleotide sequence: TGTGCCAGCAGCCCCCATGGGACAGGGGACTACACCTTC. Its translation: CASSPHGTGDYTF.

V is TRBV2 and J is TRBJ2-5; TRBD1 aligns across 9 bases. The V segment lost 5 bases and the J segment 6 bases; nucleotides outside the gene matches: 13. Per the germline V gene, CDR1 is SNHLY and CDR2 is FYNNEI. The CDR3 totals 16 residues. The CDR3, as DNA: TGTGCCAGCAGTCCTTCCACCGGGACAGGGATAAAGACCCAGTACTTC. Amino acid sequence: CASSPSTGTGIKTQYF.

J is TRBJ2-5 and V is TRBV7-3; 9 nucleotides match TRBD1. This CDR3 region has 15 residues. The germline CDR1 and CDR2 sequences are SGHTA and FQGTGA. Germline trimming cut 5 bases from V and 0 bases from J; bases unmatched to any gene: 4. The DNA of the CDR3 is TGTGCCAGCAGCACGGGACAGGGATACCAAGAGACCCAGTACTTC. Protein sequence: CASSTGQGYQETQYF. Combining the CDR3 with reference TRBV7-3 and TRBJ2-5 gives the whole variable domain GAGVSQTPSNKVTEKGKYVELRCDPISGHTALYWYRQSLGQGPEFLIYFQGTGAADDSGLPNDRFFAVRPEGSVSTLKIQRTERGDSAVYLCASSTGQGYQETQYFGPGTRLLVL.

The chain couples TRBV4-2 to TRBJ1-3, with 7 positions matching TRBD1. The CDR3 loop spans 13 amino acids. CDR1 is LGHNA and CDR2 is YNFKEQ in the germline V gene. The J segment lost 4 bases and the V segment lost 5 bases, leaving 2 bases of the junction unmatched. CDR3 amino acids: CASSAQGGNTIYF. The CDR3 DNA reads TGTGCCAGCAGCGCACAGGGGGGAAACACCATATATTTT.

This rearrangement joins TRBV19 to TRBJ2-7; TRBD1 is a possible D gene (6 bases). The CDR3 runs to 14 residues. The germline V and J ends were trimmed by 5 bases and 3 bases, with 14 bases remaining between them. The germline V gene encodes CDR1 LNHDA and CDR2 SQIVND (reference sequence). The chain's CDR3 is CASSPGTSFYEQYF. CDR3 in DNA: TGTGCCAGTAGTCCCGGGACATCCTTCTACGAGCAGTACTTC.

The J gene is TRBJ2-3, the V gene TRBV19, with D tentatively TRBD1 (6 bases). The V gene's germline CDR1 is LNHDA and CDR2 SQIVND (reference sequence). CDR3 size: 15 residues. V lost 5 bases and J 0 bases, leaving 12 bases between the germline ends. The CDR3 DNA follows: TGTGCCAGTAGTGAGACAGGTCCCAGCACAGATACGCAGTATTTT. Translating it yields CASSETGPSTDTQYF.

V gene TRBV6-2 or TRBV6-3 combines with J gene TRBJ1-1; D ambiguous. There are 14 residues in the CDR3. Germline assignment: CDR1 MNHEY and CDR2 SVGEGT. Trimming left V 6 bases short and J 2 bases short, with 13 bases between. As DNA, the CDR3 is TGTGCCAGCAGCCGCGGGATTTCCAACACTGAAGCTTTCTTT. It yields the protein CASSRGISNTEAFF.

The V and J genes are TRBV5-1 and TRBJ2-2; 9 nucleotides agree with TRBD1. The V gene end was trimmed by 4 bases and the J gene end by 6 bases; junction bases not matched to a gene: 10. The CDR3 consists of 16 residues. The germline gives CDR1 SGHRS, CDR2 YFSETQ. The chain's CDR3 is CASSVQGARLAGELFF. The CDR3 coding sequence is TGCGCCAGCAGCGTACAGGGGGCGAGACTGGCCGGGGAGCTGTTTTTT.

The chain recombines TRBV5-1 with TRBJ1-1; 7 positions match TRBD1. Germline-derived CDR1 and CDR2 are SGHRS and YFSETQ. The CDR3 loop spans 13 amino acids. Trimming removed 6 bases from V and 5 bases from J; junction bases left unmatched: 7. The CDR3 sequence: CASNTGVGTEAFF. The CDR3 nucleotides are TGCGCCAGCAACACAGGGGTGGGGACTGAAGCTTTCTTT. Combining the CDR3 with reference TRBV5-1 and TRBJ1-1 gives the whole variable domain KAGVTQTPRYLIKTRGQQVTLSCSPISGHRSVSWYQQTPGQGLQFLFEYFSETQRNKGNFPGRFSGRQFSNSRSEMNVSTLELGDSALYLCASNTGVGTEAFFGQGTRLTVV.

This sequence joins TRBV29-1 and TRBJ1-1, with TRBD1 as a possible D gene (5 bases). This CDR3 has 12 residues. The germline V gene has CDR1 SQVTM and CDR2 ANQGSEA. Trimming removed 6 bases from V and 1 base from J, with 9 bases in between. The CDR3 sequence: CSVLQENTEAFF. CDR3 nucleotide sequence: TGCAGCGTGTTACAGGAGAACACTGAAGCTTTCTTT.

This clone was found a few times. V and J are TRBV7-2 and TRBJ2-2; a weak D match, TRBD2 (7 bases). This CDR3 is 17 amino acids long. Germline V gives CDR1 SGHTA, CDR2 FQGNSA. Trimming pared 8 bases from V and 6 bases from J, leaving 25 bases between. The CDR3 protein is CASGPYRGGRGAGELFF. Written as DNA, the CDR3 is TGTGCCAGCGGCCCTTATCGCGGGGGCCGCGGGGCCGGGGAGCTGTTTTTT.

The chain is built from TRBV18 and TRBJ2-7; D possibly corresponds to TRBD1 (5 bases). The CDR3 runs 13 residues. The germline V gene has CDR1 KGHSH and CDR2 LQKENI. V was trimmed by 0 bases and J by 6 bases, leaving 9 bases between them. The CDR3 reads CASSPPTATEQYF. The CDR3 DNA reads as TGTGCCAGCTCACCACCGACAGCTACCGAGCAGTACTTC. The entire variable domain, with the rest obtained from reference TRBV18 and TRBJ2-7, is as follows: NAGVMQNPRHLVRRRGQEARLRCSPMKGHSHVYWYRQLPEEGLKFMVYLQKENIIDESGMPKERFSAEFPKEGPSILRIQQVVRGDSAAYFCASSPPTATEQYFGPGTRLTVT.

The J gene is TRBJ1-5, the V gene TRBV2; D gene ambiguous. CDR3 length: 13 residues. V was cut by 4 bases and J by 5 bases, with 9 bases left in between. The germline V gene encodes CDR1 SNHLY and CDR2 FYNNEI. The CDR3 loop is CASSVRGDQPQHF. CDR3 nucleotide sequence: TGTGCCAGCAGTGTCCGGGGAGATCAGCCCCAGCATTTT.

This rearrangement joins TRBV24-1 to TRBJ1-2; 10 bases match TRBD1. The CDR3 sequence is 14 residues long. Germline CDR1 KGHDR, CDR2 SFDVKD. The trim removed 3 bases at V and 5 bases at J, leaving 2 bases unmatched. CDR3 residues: CATSDGTGVYGYTF. In nucleotides, the CDR3 is TGTGCCACCAGTGATGGGACAGGGGTATATGGCTACACCTTC.

The chain employs TRBV3-1 (or the pseudogene TRBV3-2) and TRBJ2-1; D possibly corresponds to TRBD1 (6 bases). V was trimmed by 3 bases and J by 7 bases, leaving 16 bases between them. There are 15 residues in the CDR3. Per germline, CDR1 LGHDT and CDR2 YNNKEL (reference sequence). CDR3 residues: CASSQPESRGNEQFF. CDR3 sequence (DNA): TGTGCCAGCAGCCAGCCGGAATCGAGGGGGAATGAGCAGTTCTTC.

The J gene is TRBJ1-2, the V gene TRBV30, with TRBD1 as a possible D gene (6 bases). The CDR3 spans 15 residues. Germline V gene sequence: CDR1 GTSNPN, CDR2 SVGIG (reference sequence). Deletions cut 0 bases from V and 4 bases from J, with 15 bases between. CDR3 amino acids: CAWSVQTGSPYGYTF. In DNA form, the CDR3 reads TGTGCCTGGAGTGTACAAACAGGGTCCCCCTATGGCTACACCTTC.

This clone was found once. The chain links TRBV10-1 to TRBJ2-7, with 7 positions matching TRBD1. The germline CDR1 and CDR2 sequences are WNHNN and SYGVQD (reference sequence). The CDR3 spans 15 residues. J gave up 4 bases and V 2 bases, and 8 bases lay outside the gene matches. CDR3 sequence (DNA): TGCGCCAGCAGTGAGAAGCCGGGACAGATGTACGAGCAGTACTTC. The encoded protein is CASSEKPGQMYEQYF.

V and J are TRBV19 and TRBJ2-7, with 13 nucleotides matching TRBD2. The CDR3 runs 14 residues. V was clipped by 5 bases and J by 4 bases; unmatched bases: 2. CDR1 is LNHDA and CDR2 is SQIVND in the germline V gene (reference sequence). CDR3 sequence reads: CASSGGLAGYEQYF. The CDR3 nucleotides are TGTGCCAGTAGTGGGGGACTAGCGGGATACGAGCAGTACTTC.

The chain combines TRBV7-3 with TRBJ2-2; TRBD1 is a possible D gene (6 bases). The V gene lost 4 bases and the J gene lost 6 bases, with 12 bases spanning the gap. Germline CDR1 is SGHTA and CDR2 is FQGTGA. There are 14 residues in the CDR3. In DNA form, the CDR3 reads TGTGCCAGCAGCTCACAACAGGGACCCGGGGAGCTGTTTTTT. This gives the protein CASSSQQGPGELFF.

The rearrangement uses TRBV5-8 and TRBJ1-3; perhaps TRBD1 as D (5 bases). V lost 4 bases and J 0 bases, leaving 11 bases between the germline ends. In germline, CDR1 is SGHTS, CDR2 YDEGEE. This CDR3 is built from 15 residues. The CDR3 region has the DNA TGTGCCAGCAGCCAGGGATTAAGCTCTGGAAACACCATATATTTT. It specifies CASSQGLSSGNTIYF.

This clone was detected only once. This chain connects TRBV6-5 to TRBJ2-3, with D tentatively TRBD2 (5 bases). The V gene lost 7 bases and the J gene lost 2 bases, with 16 bases spanning the gap. CDR1 MNHEY and CDR2 SVGAGI come from the germline V gene. This CDR3 spans 15 amino acids. The CDR3 region is CASTDRGVTTDTQYF. The CDR3 DNA is TGTGCCAGCACCGACCGGGGAGTTACCACAGATACGCAGTATTTT.

V is TRBV5-6 and J is TRBJ2-7; TRBD1 aligns across 9 bases. The V gene end was trimmed by 4 bases and the J gene end by 1 base; junction bases not matched to a gene: 6. The CDR3 runs 15 residues. Germline CDR1 SGHDT, CDR2 YYEEEE. The CDR3 reads CASSQDRGLSYEQYF. In DNA, the CDR3 is TGTGCCAGCAGCCAGGACAGGGGATTATCCTACGAGCAGTACTTC.

The chain uses TRBV5-1 and TRBJ2-7, with TRBD1 matching over 10 bases. J lost 6 bases, V lost 1 base, and 7 bases had no gene match. CDR3 size: 15 residues. CDR1 and CDR2 (germline): SGHRS, YFSETQ. CDR3: CASSLQGQGMREQYF. The CDR3 nucleotides are TGCGCCAGCAGCTTGCAGGGACAGGGGATGCGCGAGCAGTACTTC.

The chain is built from TRBV6-4 and TRBJ2-2; 10 nucleotides agree with TRBD2. The CDR3 is 15 residues long. From germline, CDR1 is MRHNA and CDR2 SNTAGT. The trim removed 5 bases at V and 4 bases at J, leaving 4 bases unmatched. CDR3 DNA sequence: TGTGCCAGCAGTTTGCTAGCGGGAGCCACCGGGGAGCTGTTTTTT. Encoded protein: CASSLLAGATGELFF.